Shown below are 20 T cell receptor beta chains from a single sample sequenced in a study of graft-versus-host responses after intestinal transplantation. The assay was immunoSEQ multiplex PCR, and TCRdb's table has in-frame clones only and misses some. The sample gives 12,000 to 15,000 clones, 77% of which show up once; 3% to 4% is in the top ten. Grafts had their tissue processed, releasing intraepithelial and lamina propria lymphocytes. The sequencing used ileum tissue, collected roughly 27 days after intestinal transplant. These receptors originate from a human patient who received an intestinal transplant, so some T cells may come from the graft donor.

This chain joins TRBV4-3 and TRBJ2-5; no firm D call. Germline assignment: CDR1 LGHNA and CDR2 YSLEER. The CDR3 is 14 residues long. V shed 0 bases and J shed 5 bases, with 10 bases lying between them. CDR3 in DNA: TGCGCCAGCAGCCAAGATTCGCTAGTCGAGACCCAGTACTTC. Its translation is CASSQDSLVETQYF.

The J gene is TRBJ1-1, the V gene TRBV28; 10 bases agree with TRBD1. The CDR3 sequence is 15 residues long. CDR1 is MDHEN and CDR2 is SYDVKM in the germline V gene. V dropped 1 base and J dropped 5; count of bases not matched to a gene: 4. The CDR3 DNA sequence: TGTGCCAGCAGTTTATATGACAGGGGGCAAACTGAAGCTTTCTTT. This encodes CASSLYDRGQTEAFF.

J is TRBJ1-2 and V is TRBV7-2; 10 nucleotides match TRBD1. The CDR3 is 16 residues long. Per germline, CDR1 SGHTA and CDR2 FQGNSA. V was pared by 5 bases and J by 6 bases, with 12 bases of the junction left unmatched. CDR3 region: CASSTGQGGFRNGYTF. CDR3 coding DNA: TGTGCCAGCAGCACTGGACAGGGGGGGTTTAGAAATGGCTACACCTTC.

This clone has a single count. This chain joins TRBV11-2 and TRBJ1-5; 8 positions agree with TRBD1. Germline V gene sequence: CDR1 SGHAT, CDR2 FQNNGV. The CDR3 extends over 14 amino acids. Trimming took 4 bases from V and 2 from J; bases not matched to a gene: 1. Here the CDR3 DNA reads TGTGCCAGCAGCTCAGGGGGCGGCAATCAGCCCCAGCATTTT. This encodes CASSSGGGNQPQHF.

The chain joins TRBV25-1 to TRBJ2-1; 10 nucleotides match TRBD1. Germline-derived CDR1 and CDR2 are MGHDK and SYGVNS. The ends lost 10 bases at V and 6 bases at J; junction bases unmatched: 3. The CDR3 contains 12 residues. The CDR3 bases are TGTGCCACCGGGACAGGGGCCAATGAGCAGTTCTTC. Protein sequence: CATGTGANEQFF.

This chain links TRBV6-1 with TRBJ1-2; D may be TRBD1 (5 bases). CDR1 is MNHNS, CDR2 SASEGT, per germline. The CDR3 sequence is 14 residues long. The germline V and J ends were trimmed by 6 bases and 2 bases, with 13 bases remaining between them. CDR3 coding DNA: TGTGCCAGCAGACACAAGACAGCCAACTATGGCTACACCTTC. It codes for CASRHKTANYGYTF.

V is TRBV11-2 and J is TRBJ2-5; 8 bases line up with TRBD1. The germline V gene has CDR1 SGHAT and CDR2 FQNNGV. This CDR3 is built from 14 residues. With 3 bases clipped from V and 5 bases from J, the junction kept 5 bases outside the gene matches. The CDR3 loop reads CASSLTRGLETQYF. The CDR3 DNA reads TGTGCCAGCAGCTTGACCAGGGGGCTGGAGACCCAGTACTTC.

The chain couples TRBV4-1 to TRBJ1-2, with 8 bases aligning to TRBD1. The length of the CDR3 is 15 residues. From germline, CDR1 is MGHRA and CDR2 YSYEKL. J gave up 6 bases and V 0 bases, and 6 bases lay outside the gene matches. The CDR3 sequence is CASSQDSRGRDGYTF. CDR3 nucleotide sequence: TGCGCCAGCAGCCAAGATAGCAGGGGGCGGGATGGCTACACCTTC.

V gene TRBV5-1 combines with J gene TRBJ1-4, with D perhaps TRBD1 (5 bases). CDR3 length: 15 residues. Trimming shortened V by 5 bases and J by 1 base, and 12 bases separated the two germline ends. Germline V gene lookup returns CDR1 SGHRS and CDR2 YFSETQ. The CDR3 nucleotides are TGCGCCAGCAGGCCACAGGCAGGAACTAATGAAAAACTGTTTTTT. Its translation is CASRPQAGTNEKLFF. Full variable domain (rest looked up from reference TRBV5-1 and TRBJ1-4): KAGVTQTPRYLIKTRGQQVTLSCSPISGHRSVSWYQQTPGQGLQFLFEYFSETQRNKGNFPGRFSGRQFSNSRSEMNVSTLELGDSALYLCASRPQAGTNEKLFFGSGTQLSVL.

This clone was counted once. The genes are TRBV6-1 and TRBJ1-6; D ambiguous. The CDR3 length is 11 residues. Germline values: CDR1 MNHNS, CDR2 SASEGT. Trimming shortened V by 5 bases and J by 10 bases, and 6 bases separated the two germline ends. For the CDR3, the DNA is TGTGCCAGCAGTTATAGATCACCCCTCCACTTT. Amino acids: CASSYRSPLHF.

This rearrangement joins TRBV28 to TRBJ1-2, with TRBD1 matching over 9 bases. The trim removed 6 bases at V and 8 bases at J, leaving 16 bases unmatched. The CDR3 spans 16 residues. Germline V lookup: CDR1 MDHEN, CDR2 SYDVKM. The DNA of the CDR3 is TGTGCCAGCAGACCAGTGCAACGAAGAACAGGGGGCGGCTACACCTTC. This sequence encodes CASRPVQRRTGGGYTF.

J is TRBJ1-5 and V is TRBV6-1; unclear D gene. This CDR3 spans 15 amino acids. Germline CDR1 is MNHNS and CDR2 is SASEGT. The V end was cut by 7 bases, the J end by 0 bases, with 13 bases between. Here the CDR3 reads CASTNARVSNQPQHF. Written as DNA, the CDR3 is TGTGCCAGCACCAACGCCCGGGTTAGCAATCAGCCCCAGCATTTT.

This chain links TRBV11-1 with TRBJ1-1; 7 nucleotides line up with TRBD1. Per germline, CDR1 SGHAT and CDR2 FQDESV (reference sequence). The CDR3 contains 14 residues. V was clipped by 3 bases and J by 6 bases; unmatched bases: 7. CDR3 in amino acids: CASSFPGQAPEAFF. In nucleotides, the CDR3 is TGTGCCAGCAGCTTCCCAGGACAGGCCCCTGAAGCTTTCTTT.

CDR3 amino acids: CASSLVGQGGGYTF. The CDR3 nucleotides are TGTGCCAGCAGCTTAGTTGGGCAGGGGGGAGGCTACACCTTC. This rearrangement joins TRBV11-2 to TRBJ1-2; 7 bases agree with TRBD1. V lost 1 base, J lost 8 bases, and 7 bases stayed unmatched. The CDR3 is 14 residues long. Germline V gene data show CDR1 as SGHAT and CDR2 as FQNNGV.

This chain uses TRBV7-5 with TRBJ2-5; TRBD1 reflects the table's D call only, with no check against the DNA. TRBV7-5 is shown as a pseudogene. This CDR3 spans 17 amino acids. CDR3 sequence reads: CARSPTRDRLCQETQYF. In DNA form, the CDR3 reads TGTGCCAGAAGCCCAACCCGGGACAGGCTATGCCAAGAGACCCAGTACTTC.

This chain links TRBV4-3 with TRBJ2-4; D is unresolved. The germline gives CDR1 LGHNA, CDR2 YSLEER. The V end lost 0 bases, the J end lost 7 bases, and 4 bases lay between the germline ends. The CDR3 extends over 12 amino acids. CDR3 in amino acids: CASSQDRNIQYF. DNA for the CDR3: TGCGCCAGCAGCCAAGACAGGAACATTCAGTACTTC.

The rearrangement links TRBV27 to TRBJ2-7, with 11 bases that match TRBD1. CDR1 and CDR2 from the germline V gene are MNHEY and SMNVEV (reference sequence). Losses at the gene ends were 2 bases for V and 6 bases for J; bases not matched to a gene: 6. The length of the CDR3 is 15 residues. The CDR3: CASSLKGTGGFEQYV. The CDR3 bases are TGTGCCAGCAGTTTAAAAGGGACAGGGGGATTCGAGCAGTACGTC.

The chain recombines TRBV6-5 with TRBJ2-7, with 8 nucleotides matching TRBD1. J was trimmed by 7 bases and V by 2 bases; bases with no gene match: 4. Germline assignment: CDR1 MNHEY and CDR2 SVGAGI. The CDR3 has 13 amino acids. The CDR3: CASSYRTGSEQYV. CDR3 DNA: TGTGCCAGCAGTTACCGGACAGGGTCGGAGCAGTACGTC.

The chain is built from TRBV6-1 and TRBJ2-5, with D possibly TRBD1 on 5 matching bases. Trimming left V 6 bases short and J 0 bases short, with 8 bases between. The CDR3 is 13 residues long. Germline CDR1 reads MNHNS; CDR2 reads SASEGT. The CDR3 coding sequence is TGTGCCAGCAGCGCGGACAACCAAGAGACCCAGTACTTC. This sequence encodes CASSADNQETQYF.

This clone occurred a few times. The CDR3 bases are TGTGCCAGCAGGCCCGGACTAGCGGGGCTCGAGACCCAGTACTTC. As protein: CASRPGLAGLETQYF. V is TRBV6-1 and J is TRBJ2-5; 12 bases match TRBD2. V gave up 6 bases and J gave up 5 bases; unmatched junction bases: 7. The CDR3 runs 15 residues. Germline V lookup: CDR1 MNHNS, CDR2 SASEGT.